This paragraph covers one T cell receptor (beta chain) sequence. Its cognate antigen is unknown. Germline-derived CDR1 and CDR2 are SGHDN and FVKESK. This CDR3 is 11 amino acids long. V was trimmed by 3 bases and J by 6 bases, leaving 6 bases between them. This entry is derived from a study of shared clonotypes between healthy human individuals. Study-wide background: Each donor had three CD4 naive, three CD4 memory, two CD8 naive and one CD8 memory plate. Study results and caveats: Generation probabilities were higher for clonotypes shared across all four sorted-subset donors than for unshared ones.

It was 150 to 200 ng DNA, some 30,000 T cell genomes, that sorted-subset replicate PCRs used. Produced via immunoSEQ multiplex PCR; TCRdb's table is partial and in-frame only. The data contain 2,500,000 or so clones, approximately 93% of them singletons. It was into CD45RA+ naive and CD45RA-negative memory subsets that the CD4+ cells were split. The chain recombines TRBV14 with TRBJ2-7; no clear D gene. The source material was naive CD4+ T cells from PBMCs. Documented subset: CD45RA+ positively selected. The clonotype originates from a man aged 18-30 years in good health. Some clones in this sample may be carry-over from other donors' samples. CDR3 protein: CASSHSSEQYF. The CDR3 DNA is TGTGCCAGCAGCCATAGTTCCGAGCAGTACTTC.